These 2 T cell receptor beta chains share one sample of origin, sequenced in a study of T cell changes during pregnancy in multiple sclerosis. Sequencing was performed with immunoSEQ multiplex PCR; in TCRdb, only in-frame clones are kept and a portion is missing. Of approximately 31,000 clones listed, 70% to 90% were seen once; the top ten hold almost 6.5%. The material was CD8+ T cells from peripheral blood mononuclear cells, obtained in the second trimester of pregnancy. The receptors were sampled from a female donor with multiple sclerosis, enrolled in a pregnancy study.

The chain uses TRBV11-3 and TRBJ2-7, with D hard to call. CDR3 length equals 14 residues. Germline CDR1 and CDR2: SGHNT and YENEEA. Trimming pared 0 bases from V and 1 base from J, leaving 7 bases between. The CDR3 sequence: CASSLDRFSYEQYF. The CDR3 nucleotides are TGTGCCAGCAGCTTAGACAGGTTTTCCTACGAGCAGTACTTC.

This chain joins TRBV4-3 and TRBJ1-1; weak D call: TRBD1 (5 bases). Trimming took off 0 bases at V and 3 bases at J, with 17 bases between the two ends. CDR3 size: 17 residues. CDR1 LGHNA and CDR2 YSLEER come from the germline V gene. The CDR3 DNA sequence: TGCGCCAGCAGCCAAGATCTGTACAGGCAGATTGACACTGAAGCTTTCTTT. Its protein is CASSQDLYRQIDTEAFF.